This T cell receptor (beta chain) appears in the sequencing data of a study of T-cell reconstitution after alpha-beta-depleted transplantation in children (dated by TCRdb to 2016 to 2017). Study-wide context: The study quantitatively tracked T-cell immune reconstitution after TCRalphabeta/CD19-depleted allogeneic hematopoietic cell transplantation in children using TCR repertoire profiling.

On this clonotype itself: It has no known antigen specificity. The germline gene is not matched at one end of the junction; a read error may be the cause.

Libraries were built with PCR. This sample was sequenced with an Illumina HiSeq 2500. TCR libraries were prepared with molecular barcoding, using unique molecular identifiers to normalize TCRbeta repertoire quantification. Clones were called with MiXCR by TCRdb after fastp trimmed the public reads at Q25, and only in-frame beta chains were retained. When rows share a CDR3 protein, they turn into one entry using the most common DNA and genes. In all, the sample holds about 91,000 distinct CDR3 sequences, and approximately 9.2% of those were seen once. Of the sample, 5.5% to 8.5% falls within the top ten clones. This sequence was found in a human donor who donated a stem cell graft to a child with congenital amegakaryocytic thrombocytopenia. The sample consisted of PBMCs from the stem cell graft donor, taken from the stem cell graft.

The nucleotide sequence is given as TGTGCCAGCAGCTTAGTAACAGACTTTAACTCTGGCTACACCTTC. Its translation is CASSLVTDFNSGYTF. The rearrangement joined TRBV7-2 to TRBJ1-2; confidence is insufficient to name the D gene. The CDR3 holds 15 amino acids from the cysteine to the phenylalanine. Solely the CDR3 DNA is kept, with 45 bases framed from the first base. From the germline V gene, CDR1 is SGHTA and CDR2 is FQGNSA.